The rows below give T cell receptor beta chains drawn from one sample of a study of T cell repertoires in cytomegalovirus infection. No cognate antigen is known for these TCRs. TCRdb processed the reads anew with MiXCR; each CDR3 protein has one entry. The table includes 110,000 or so distinct CDR3 sequences, around 31% detected once. The starting material was CD8+ T cells from cultured PBMCs, obtained from culture after CMV antigen stimulation. These receptors were collected from a human donor in good health (CMV status not recorded). Some clones in this sample may be carry-over from other donors' samples. Both conserved end residues are part of each CDR3. A D gene is named only where the DNA matches it firmly. Some rows have no size entry. The others give once, few or many, or a class for an expanded clone.

cdr3_aa	cdr3_nt	v_call	j_call	clone_size	d_call
CASSPRDGEETQYF	TGTGCCAGCAGCCCCCGGGACGGTGAAGAGACCCAGTACTTC	TRBV7-9	TRBJ2-5	NA	NA
CASFRDSIENIQYF	TGTGCCAGCTTCCGGGACAGTATCGAAAACATTCAGTACTTC	TRBV2	TRBJ2-4	few	TRBD1
CASSDSLVRDRPRVSNQPQHF	TGTGCCAGCAGTGACTCGCTTGTTCGGGACCGACCGCGAGTGAGCAATCAGCCCCAGCATTTT	TRBV6-4	TRBJ1-5	few	NA
CAILSAFSGNTIYF	TGTGCCATCCTTAGCGCTTTCTCTGGAAACACCATATATTTT	TRBV10-3	TRBJ1-3	few	NA
CASSIGQFVGHSPLHF	TGTGCCAGTAGTATCGGACAGTTTGTCGGGCATTCACCCCTCCACTTT	TRBV19	TRBJ1-6	NA	NA
CASSQGYRERLDTQYF	TGCGCCAGCAGCCAAGGTTACAGGGAAAGACTAGATACGCAGTATTTT	TRBV4-1	TRBJ2-3	NA	NA
CASSSQWTEQYF	TGTGCCAGCAGCTCACAATGGACAGAGCAGTACTTC	TRBV7-9	TRBJ2-7	many	NA
CASSYSSGGPSSTDTQYF	TGTGCCAGCAGTTACTCTAGCGGGGGGCCCTCTAGCACAGATACGCAGTATTTT	TRBV6-6	TRBJ2-3	few	TRBD2
CASSPPPDRGYEQYF	TGTGCCAGCAGCCCCCCCCCGGACAGGGGCTACGAGCAGTACTTC	TRBV7-9	TRBJ2-7	few	TRBD1
CASSQSRNRDGVPDRPQHF	TGTGCCAGCAGCCAATCAAGAAACCGGGACGGGGTTCCGGATAGGCCCCAGCATTTT	TRBV3-1	TRBJ1-5	few	NA
CASSDRGQGAGDTQYF	TGTGCCAGCAGCGATAGGGGACAGGGGGCGGGAGATACGCAGTATTTT	TRBV7-2	TRBJ2-3	many	TRBD1
CASRHRVLGTDTQYF	TGTGCCAGCAGACACAGGGTGTTGGGCACAGATACGCAGTATTTT	TRBV6-1	TRBJ2-3	NA	NA
CASSPGDRYNEQFF	TGTGCCAGCTCACCAGGGGACAGATACAATGAGCAGTTCTTC	TRBV18	TRBJ2-1	few	TRBD1
CASSPPGSAENTEAFF	TGTGCCAGCAGCCCACCAGGGTCCGCGGAGAACACTGAAGCTTTCTTT	TRBV7-6	TRBJ1-1	few	NA
CASRGVRRTDTQYF	TGTGCCAGCAGAGGGGTGCGGCGCACAGATACGCAGTATTTT	TRBV28	TRBJ2-3	NA	NA
CASSQDVWNPTEAFF	TGCGCCAGCAGCCAAGATGTTTGGAACCCCACTGAAGCTTTCTTT	TRBV4-3	TRBJ1-1	NA	NA
CSASQGTETQYF	TGCAGCGCATCACAGGGCACCGAGACCCAGTACTTC	TRBV29-1	TRBJ2-5	few	NA
CASSPSGTLGEKLFF	TGTGCCAGTAGCCCGTCCGGGACACTTGGGGAAAAACTGTTTTTT	TRBV19	TRBJ1-4	NA	NA
CASGRRRTGALNTEAFF	TGTGCCAGCGGCAGGAGACGGACAGGGGCCCTGAACACTGAAGCTTTCTTT	TRBV6-8	TRBJ1-1	NA	TRBD1
CASKAGSVTGELFF	TGTGCCAGCAAGGCGGGGTCCGTCACCGGGGAGCTGTTTTTT	TRBV7-2	TRBJ2-2	many	NA
CASSPTGEQYF	TGTGCCAGCAGCCCGACAGGGGAGCAGTACTTC	TRBV7-9	TRBJ2-7	NA	TRBD1
CASSLTRGYEQYF	TGCGCCAGCAGCTTAACCAGGGGCTACGAGCAGTACTTC	TRBV5-1	TRBJ2-7	few	NA
CASSEGPYSYEQYF	TGTGCCAGCAGTGAGGGGCCATACTCCTACGAGCAGTACTTC	TRBV6-1	TRBJ2-7	few	NA
CASSLNGDEQFF	TGTGCCAGCAGTTTAAACGGTGATGAGCAGTTCTTC	TRBV12-3/TRBV12-4	TRBJ2-1	few	NA
CASRSWDSNQPQHF	TGTGCCAGCAGATCATGGGATAGCAATCAGCCCCAGCATTTT	TRBV28	TRBJ1-5	few	NA
CASSFGAEANTEAFF	TGTGCCAGCAGCTTTGGCGCCGAAGCGAACACTGAAGCTTTCTTT	TRBV5-8	TRBJ1-1	NA	NA
CASSEASGAPGELFF	TGTGCCAGCAGTGAAGCTAGCGGGGCGCCCGGGGAGCTGTTTTTT	TRBV6-1	TRBJ2-2	few	TRBD2
CSAPRWTGGDTQYF	TGCAGTGCTCCCCGATGGACAGGGGGAGATACGCAGTATTTT	TRBV20-1	TRBJ2-3	few	TRBD1
CASSLTGANQPQHF	TGTGCCAGCAGCTTAACAGGAGCTAATCAGCCCCAGCATTTT	TRBV7-2	TRBJ1-5	many	NA